This T cell receptor beta chain emerged from a study of response to subunit inactivated influenza vaccine. Study-level points and caveats: The study's authors posited that every seasonal influenza vaccination enlists few new T cells.

The table lists this clonotype with a few counts. Antigen unknown. TCRdb itself ran the RT-PCR reads through MiXCR, one entry per CDR3 protein. This table has 650,000 to 800,000 distinct CDR3 sequences, less than 20% appearing once. The source material was PBMCs from blood, sampled about 5 days after vaccination. The receptor comes from a man aged 50 to 60 who received an inactivated influenza vaccine.

Here the CDR3 DNA reads TGTGCCAGCAGTCCCGGGACCCCGGGCGGGGAGCAGTACTTC. This sequence encodes CASSPGTPGGEQYF. The chain couples TRBV6-1 to TRBJ2-7; D might be TRBD1 or TRBD2, each matching 5 bases. The CDR3 has 14 residues. Germline lookup yields CDR1 MNHNS and CDR2 SASEGT. V was shortened by 5 bases and J by 7 bases, with 18 bases between the two germline ends.